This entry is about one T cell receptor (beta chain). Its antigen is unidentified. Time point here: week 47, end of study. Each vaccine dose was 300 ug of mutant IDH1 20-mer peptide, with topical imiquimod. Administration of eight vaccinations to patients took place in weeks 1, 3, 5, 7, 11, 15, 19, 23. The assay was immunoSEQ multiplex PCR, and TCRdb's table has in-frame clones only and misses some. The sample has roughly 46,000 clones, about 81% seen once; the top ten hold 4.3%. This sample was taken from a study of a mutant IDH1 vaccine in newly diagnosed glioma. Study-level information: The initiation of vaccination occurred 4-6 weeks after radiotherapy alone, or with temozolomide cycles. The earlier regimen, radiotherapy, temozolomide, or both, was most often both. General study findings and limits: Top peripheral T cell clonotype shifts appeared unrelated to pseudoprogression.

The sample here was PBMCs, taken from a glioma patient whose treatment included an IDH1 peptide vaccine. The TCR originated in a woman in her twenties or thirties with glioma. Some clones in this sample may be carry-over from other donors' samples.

The CDR3 nucleotides read TGTGCCAGCTGCAGGGGGGGGTCAGTCAACTCCTACGAGCAGTACTTC. This encodes CASCRGGSVNSYEQYF. The V call is TRBV21-1, the J call TRBJ2-7; whether TRBD2, the table's D call, matches the DNA was not checked. TRBV21-1 is marked as a pseudogene. The CDR3 consists of 16 residues.